This paragraph covers one T cell receptor (beta chain) sequence. Measured with immunoSEQ multiplex PCR; TCRdb has only the in-frame clones, and not every one. The sample carries about 100,000 clones, 89% recorded once. V was trimmed by 9 bases and J by 1 base, leaving 6 bases between them. Germline lookup yields CDR1 SGHTA and CDR2 FQGNSA. The CDR3 spans 11 residues. These data originate in a study of OX40 agonist ivuxolimab in advanced cancers. Overall study context: Ivuxolimab, an antibody that agonizes OX40 (CD134), was administered to the patients. Every patient in dose escalation had hepatocellular carcinoma, melanoma, renal cell or head and neck cancer. Mean age 60 years, range about 20 to 85; nearly 85% male. Of the participants, approximately 36% had some prior anti-PD-1, anti-PD-L1 or anti-CTLA-4 therapy, which was allowed.

The material was CD4+ or CD8+ T cells sorted from blood, obtained in a trial of the OX40 agonist ivuxolimab. This TCR was sampled from an adult with an advanced solid tumor such as melanoma, head and neck, liver or kidney cancer. The rearrangement joins TRBV7-2 to TRBJ1-1; D remains ambiguous. The CDR3 is CASQENTEAFF. The CDR3 DNA is TGTGCCAGTCAGGAGAACACTGAAGCTTTCTTT.